Listed below are T cell receptor beta chains from one sample, sequenced in a study of T cell repertoires in cytomegalovirus infection. TCRdb re-derived calls from the reads in MiXCR, one entry per CDR3 protein. The table has about 200,000 distinct CDR3 sequences, 8% to 10% seen once. Material for sequencing was PBMCs. These receptors originate from a human donor in good health (CMV status not recorded). Some clones in this sample may be carry-over from other donors' samples. Both conserved end residues are part of each CDR3. Each record gives: clone size, D gene, J gene, V gene, CDR3 protein, CDR3 DNA. D genes are given only for firm matches. The size of a clone is reported for some rows only, either as once, few or many, or as a class for expanded clones.

>many|TRBD2|TRBJ2-3|TRBV6-5
CASSPLKSGRELDTQYF
TGTGCCAGCAGTCCCCTTAAAAGCGGGAGGGAACTCGATACGCAGTATTTT
>NA|TRBD1|TRBJ2-7|TRBV2
CASREDRTYEQYF
TGTGCCAGCAGAGAGGACAGGACCTACGAGCAGTACTTC
>many|NA|TRBJ2-2|TRBV19
CASSIVVGANTGELFF
TGTGCCAGTAGTATTGTCGTCGGGGCGAACACCGGGGAGCTGTTTTTT
>few|NA|TRBJ2-6|TRBV6-2/TRBV6-3
CANTGSGANVLTF
TGTGCCAACACAGGGTCTGGGGCCAACGTCCTGACTTTC
>many|NA|TRBJ2-3|TRBV7-6
CASSATRITDTQYF
TGTGCCAGCAGCGCTACTAGAATCACAGATACGCAGTATTTT
>few|NA|TRBJ2-1|TRBV29-1
CSVEGLRAGSYNEQFF
TGCAGCGTTGAAGGCCTTCGAGCAGGCTCCTACAATGAGCAGTTCTTC
>many|NA|TRBJ2-5|TRBV7-3
CASSLDNQETQYF
TGTGCCAGCAGTCTAGATAACCAAGAGACCCAGTACTTC
>NA|NA|TRBJ2-5|TRBV7-2
CASSYRGEQTQYF
TGTGCCAGCAGCTACCGCGGGGAACAGACCCAGTACTTC
>many|NA|TRBJ1-1|TRBV7-2
CASSYGGQTEAFF
TGTGCCAGCAGCTATGGGGGGCAAACTGAAGCTTTCTTT
>few|NA|TRBJ2-2|TRBV10-3
CAISAVNTGELFF
TGTGCCATCAGTGCGGTGAACACCGGGGAGCTGTTTTTT
>few|NA|TRBJ1-3|TRBV7-2
CASSFRGPGNTIYF
TGTGCCAGCAGCTTCCGGGGGCCCGGAAACACCATATATTTT
>many|NA|TRBJ2-7|TRBV7-9
CASSPPGIYEQYF
TGTGCCAGCAGCCCCCCGGGCATCTACGAGCAGTACTTC
>NA|TRBD1|TRBJ1-5|TRBV7-2
CASSSGQGVDQPQHF
TGTGCCAGCAGCTCCGGACAGGGGGTCGATCAGCCCCAGCATTTT
>few|NA|TRBJ2-1|TRBV4-3
CASSQDGGPLGDEQFF
TGCGCCAGCAGCCAAGATGGTGGCCCCCTTGGAGATGAGCAGTTCTTC
>NA|NA|TRBJ1-1|TRBV20-1
CSASAGTANTEAFF
TGCAGTGCTAGCGCCGGGACGGCGAACACTGAAGCTTTCTTT
>NA|NA|TRBJ2-3|TRBV10-3
CAISESSDTQYF
TGTGCCATCAGTGAGAGTTCAGATACGCAGTATTTT
>NA|NA|TRBJ2-6|TRBV2
CASSEWSGANVLTF
TGTGCCAGCAGTGAATGGTCTGGGGCCAACGTCCTGACTTTC
>many|NA|TRBJ2-2|TRBV7-2
CASSLAQRGYTGELFF
TGTGCCAGCAGCTTAGCGCAGAGGGGATACACCGGGGAGCTGTTTTTT
>many|NA|TRBJ2-5|TRBV24-1
CATSETGVQETQYF
TGTGCCACCAGTGAAACAGGTGTACAAGAGACCCAGTACTTC
>NA|NA|TRBJ2-7|TRBV9
CASSVANTYEQYF
TGTGCCAGCAGCGTAGCCAATACCTACGAGCAGTACTTC
>few|NA|TRBJ2-5|TRBV10-3
CAISDWKGQETQYF
TGTGCCATCAGTGACTGGAAGGGCCAAGAGACCCAGTACTTC
>NA|NA|TRBJ1-6|TRBV28
CASMGVSPLHF
TGTGCCAGCATGGGGGTTTCACCCCTCCACTTT
>many|NA|TRBJ2-1|TRBV6-6
CASRRGAGGIPDEQFF
TGTGCCAGCAGGAGGGGCGCAGGGGGGATTCCCGATGAGCAGTTCTTC
>many|NA|TRBJ2-7|TRBV7-2
CASSLFGSRGNEQYF
TGTGCCAGCAGCTTATTCGGGAGCAGGGGTAACGAGCAGTACTTC
>few|TRBD1|TRBJ1-4|TRBV10-3
CAISEKGQAEKLFF
TGTGCCATCAGTGAAAAGGGACAGGCTGAAAAACTGTTTTTT
>many|NA|TRBJ2-2|TRBV7-2
CASSPRAAGELFF
TGTGCCAGCAGCCCAAGGGCCGCCGGGGAGCTGTTTTTT
>many|NA|TRBJ2-3|TRBV6-1
CASTRLGYSSTDTQYF
TGTGCCAGCACCCGACTGGGTTACTCTAGCACAGATACGCAGTATTTT
>once|NA|TRBJ1-2|TRBV29-1
CSAQLARSIGYTF
TGCAGCGCCCAACTGGCGCGATCGATTGGCTACACCTTC
>many|NA|TRBJ2-2|TRBV7-8
CASSLQGHTGELFF
TGTGCCAGCAGCTTACAGGGTCACACCGGGGAGCTGTTTTTT
>few|NA|TRBJ1-4|TRBV2
CASSLRPSLGSEKLFF
TGTGCCAGCAGCCTAAGGCCATCCCTCGGGAGTGAAAAACTGTTTTTT
>many|NA|TRBJ2-7|TRBV7-9
CASSSQVGSYEQYF
TGTGCCAGCAGCTCTCAAGTGGGGTCCTACGAGCAGTACTTC
>many|TRBD1|TRBJ2-5|TRBV7-9
CASKTTGIETQYF
TGTGCCAGCAAAACGACAGGGATAGAGACCCAGTACTTC
>NA|TRBD1|TRBJ2-7|TRBV27
CASRVEGDSPWREQYF
TGTGCCAGCAGGGTCGAGGGGGACAGCCCCTGGCGGGAGCAGTACTTC
>many|NA|TRBJ2-7|TRBV7-2
CASSSGRTPGEQYF
TGTGCCAGCAGCTCCGGACGGACCCCCGGCGAGCAGTACTTC
>NA|NA|TRBJ2-7|TRBV6-2/TRBV6-3
CASSYDAGSYEQYF
TGTGCCAGCAGTTACGACGCAGGGTCCTACGAGCAGTACTTC
>many|NA|TRBJ2-2|TRBV6-2/TRBV6-3
CASSTRRVTGELFF
TGTGCCAGCAGCACCCGGAGGGTCACCGGGGAGCTGTTTTTT
>many|NA|TRBJ2-5|TRBV11-2
CASGLTGEETQYF
TGTGCCAGCGGATTGACCGGGGAAGAGACCCAGTACTTC
>NA|NA|TRBJ1-2|TRBV20-1
CSASREGQNYGYTF
TGCAGTGCTAGTCGGGAGGGCCAGAACTATGGCTACACCTTC
>many|TRBD2|TRBJ2-7|TRBV27
CASSATSGIAYEQYF
TGTGCCAGCAGTGCCACTAGCGGTATTGCCTACGAGCAGTACTTC
>few|NA|TRBJ2-5|TRBV7-9
CASSLSYLETQYF
TGTGCCAGCAGCTTATCCTACCTAGAGACCCAGTACTTC
>NA|NA|TRBJ2-7|TRBV4-3
CASSQDWVSSYEQYF
TGCGCCAGCAGCCAAGATTGGGTGTCCTCCTACGAGCAGTACTTC